These 14 T cell receptor beta chains originate from one sample sequenced in a study of a mutant IDH1 vaccine in newly diagnosed glioma. No antigen has been identified for these receptors. Time point denoted: week 23, last vaccination. A 20-mer mutant IDH1 peptide at 300 ug was injected subcutaneously with topical imiquimod. Some clones are missing from TCRdb's copy, which holds only in-frame ones; the method was immunoSEQ multiplex PCR. The sample has 25,000 to 30,000 clones; over 80% are singletons. Source: PBMCs, taken from a glioma patient whose treatment included an IDH1 peptide vaccine. The receptors stem from a woman in her late teens or twenties with glioma.

The chain combines TRBV5-1 with TRBJ2-5; no clear D gene. Trimming stripped 1 base from V and 2 bases from J, with 6 bases between. The CDR3 has 13 amino acids. The germline V gene encodes CDR1 SGHRS and CDR2 YFSETQ. CDR3 protein: CASSLTVQETQYF. In DNA, the CDR3 is TGCGCCAGCAGCTTGACGGTTCAAGAGACCCAGTACTTC. The variable domain in full, completed from reference TRBV5-1 and TRBJ2-5, reads KAGVTQTPRYLIKTRGQQVTLSCSPISGHRSVSWYQQTPGQGLQFLFEYFSETQRNKGNFPGRFSGRQFSNSRSEMNVSTLELGDSALYLCASSLTVQETQYFGPGTRLLVL.

This clone was observed a single time. This chain uses TRBV11-2 with TRBJ2-3; D unclear. Trimming cost V 1 base and J 1 base, with 6 bases left between them. Germline assignment: CDR1 SGHAT and CDR2 FQNNGV. The CDR3 is 14 residues long. The DNA for the CDR3 is TGTGCCAGCAGCTTAGCACAGCGCACAGATACGCAGTATTTT. It encodes CASSLAQRTDTQYF.

This chain uses TRBV6-5 with TRBJ1-3; D call uncertain. Trimming removed 6 bases at V and 0 bases at J, with 9 bases between. The CDR3 totals 14 residues. The germline V gene encodes CDR1 MNHEY and CDR2 SVGAGI. The CDR3 region has the DNA TGTGCCAGCAGCCAGGCAGCCTCTGGAAACACCATATATTTT. Its translation is CASSQAASGNTIYF.

This sequence joins TRBV27 and TRBJ2-7, with D possibly TRBD1 on 6 matching bases. The V gene's germline CDR1 is MNHEY and CDR2 SMNVEV (reference sequence). Trimming took off 5 bases at V and 7 bases at J, with 15 bases between the two ends. This CDR3 region has 13 residues. The chain's CDR3 is CASSHPPRGEQYF. CDR3 DNA: TGTGCCAGCAGTCACCCCCCCAGGGGAGAGCAGTACTTC.

CDR3 sequence reads: CASSLLGGASNQPQHF. The CDR3 DNA reads TGTGCCAGCTCACTCCTGGGGGGGGCCAGCAATCAGCCCCAGCATTTT. V and J are TRBV18 and TRBJ1-5; TRBD1 might be the D (6 bases). The CDR3 is 16 amino acids. Germline CDR1 reads KGHSH; CDR2 reads LQKENI. V shed 4 bases and J shed 1 base, with 14 bases lying between them.

This clone appeared a single time. The chain uses TRBV2 and TRBJ1-2, with D unresolved. Germline loops: CDR1 SNHLY, CDR2 FYNNEI. The ends were cut back, 2 bases at V and 2 bases at J, with 12 bases in the middle. The CDR3 has 15 amino acids. The CDR3 DNA reads as TGTGCCAGCAGTGAATCCAGATACTACAACTATGGCTACACCTTC. Protein: CASSESRYYNYGYTF.

The CDR3 here is CASSTSSGPGPYNEQFF. The CDR3 DNA sequence: TGTGCCAGCAGCACATCTAGCGGACCCGGTCCCTACAATGAGCAGTTCTTC. The V gene is TRBV13, the J gene TRBJ2-1; 7 nucleotides align to TRBD2. Germline CDR1 PRHDT, CDR2 FYEKMQ (reference sequence). The CDR3 contains 17 residues. Trimming took 5 bases from V and 2 from J; bases not matched to a gene: 12.

This clone has just one count. As DNA, the CDR3 is TGTGCCAGCAGCTTAGCGTTGGGGGGAGGGGTAGTGGGTGAGCAGTTCTTC. Amino acids: CASSLALGGGVVGEQFF. This sequence joins TRBV7-2 and TRBJ2-1, with TRBD2 matching 7 bases. Trimming at V came to 0 bases and at J to 9 bases, leaving 14 bases not matched to a gene. This CDR3 spans 17 amino acids. The V gene's germline CDR1 is SGHTA and CDR2 FQGNSA.

This clone has more than one count but fewer than ten. CDR3 protein: CASSIMGSPLHF. The DNA for the CDR3 is TGTGCCAGTAGTATAATGGGTTCACCCCTCCACTTT. This chain uses TRBV19 with TRBJ1-6; D unclear. The CDR3 sequence is 12 residues long. Germline V gives CDR1 LNHDA, CDR2 SQIVND (reference sequence). V was cut by 2 bases and J by 9 bases, with 5 bases left in between. The full variable domain, in which reference TRBV19 and TRBJ1-6 provide the parts outside the CDR3, is DGGITQSPKYLFRKEGQNVTLSCEQNLNHDAMYWYRQDPGQGLRLIYYSQIVNDFQKGDIAEGYSVSREKKESFPLTVTSAQKNPTAFYLCASSIMGSPLHFGNGTRLTVT.

The CDR3 loop reads CASSRAGSTNEKLFF. CDR3 in DNA: TGTGCCAGCAGCCGTGCGGGAAGCACTAATGAAAAACTGTTTTTT. The chain couples TRBV7-9 to TRBJ1-4; D gene uncertain. The V end was cut by 5 bases, the J end by 2 bases, with 12 bases between. Germline V gives CDR1 SEHNR, CDR2 FQNEAQ (reference sequence). CDR3 length: 15 amino acids.

The chain combines TRBV19 with TRBJ2-7, with 9 bases that match TRBD1. Germline V CDR1 and CDR2: LNHDA, SQIVND (reference sequence). J lost 6 bases, V lost 4 bases, and 7 bases had no gene match. CDR3 length equals 14 residues. CDR3 bases: TGTGCCAGTAGTACGGGACAGGGAGCCGGCGAGCAGTACTTC. Its protein product is CASSTGQGAGEQYF.

This clone was detected only a few times. Compared with germline, one end of the junction differs, possibly owing to a read error. The chain links TRBV20-1 to TRBJ1-2; D not certain. In germline, CDR1 is DFQATT, CDR2 SNEGSKA (reference sequence). This CDR3 spans 11 amino acids. CDR3 residues: CSARDTAGYTF. CDR3 sequence (DNA): TGCAGTGCTCGAGATACCGCTGGCTACACCTTC.

J is TRBJ2-7 and V is TRBV6-1; the D gene is possibly TRBD1 (5 bases). Trimming stripped 5 bases from V and 0 bases from J, with 11 bases between. The CDR3 length is 14 residues. Germline CDR1 MNHNS, CDR2 SASEGT. CDR3 protein: CASSPPGSSYEQYF. Written as DNA, the CDR3 is TGTGCCAGCAGTCCCCCAGGGTCCTCCTACGAGCAGTACTTC.

This chain connects TRBV7-2 to TRBJ2-1; the D is unclear. Germline assignment: CDR1 SGHTA and CDR2 FQGNSA. This CDR3 is 14 amino acids long. V lost 1 base and J lost 6, with 10 bases in between. The DNA for the CDR3 is TGTGCCAGCAGCTTAGGAGAGGTGTCCAATGAGCAGTTCTTC. Translation: CASSLGEVSNEQFF.